These 23 T cell receptor beta chains were sequenced from one sample in a study of metastatic and nonmetastatic thyroid tumors. All patients reached thyroid surgery having received no treatment beforehand. Via MiXCR, TCRdb re-called the PCR reads. In the table there are approximately 21,000 clones, 25% to 30% of which are singletons. Source material: tumor tissue. All receptors derive from a female donor with papillary thyroid cancer or a benign thyroid nodule (not recorded which). Some clones in this sample may be carry-over from other donors' samples.

This chain joins TRBV11-3 and TRBJ2-1, with no clear D. V was pared by 5 bases and J by 4 bases, with 12 bases between. There are 14 residues in the CDR3. Germline-derived CDR1 and CDR2 are SGHNT and YENEEA. The CDR3 region has the DNA TGTGCCAGCAGCCCTGGGATGACGTACAATGAGCAGTTCTTC. As protein: CASSPGMTYNEQFF. The full variable domain, its missing parts supplied by reference TRBV11-3 and TRBJ2-1, is EAGVVQSPRYKIIEKKQPVAFWCNPISGHNTLYWYLQNLGQGPELLIRYENEEAVDDSQLPKDRFSAERLKGVDSTLKIQPAELGDSAVYLCASSPGMTYNEQFFGPGTRLTVL.

This clone was counted between two and nine times. The genes are TRBV6-1 and TRBJ2-3, with D hard to call. The V gene lost 1 base and the J gene lost 6 bases, with 17 bases spanning the gap. CDR1 MNHNS and CDR2 SASEGT come from the germline V gene. There are 16 residues in the CDR3. The CDR3 bases are TGTGCCAGCAGTGAAGAGTGTACCTGGGGTGGCGATACGCAGTATTTT. Translating gives CASSEECTWGGDTQYF.

The chain carries TRBV7-2 and TRBJ1-6; D gene unclear. CDR3 length: 14 amino acids. Trimming removed 0 bases at V and 9 bases at J, with 9 bases between. Germline V gene lookup returns CDR1 SGHTA and CDR2 FQGNSA. The CDR3 here is CASSLAELCSPLHF. CDR3 DNA sequence: TGTGCCAGCAGCTTAGCAGAGTTATGTTCACCCCTCCACTTT.

The table lists this clone with a few counts. This chain connects TRBV6-2 or TRBV6-3 to TRBJ2-1; 7 nucleotides match TRBD2. Losses at the gene ends were 4 bases for V and 2 bases for J; bases not matched to a gene: 5. This CDR3 is built from 15 residues. Germline loops: CDR1 MNHEY, CDR2 SVGEGT. The CDR3 loop is CASSFGGGAYNEQFF. CDR3 nucleotides: TGTGCCAGCAGTTTCGGGGGAGGGGCCTACAATGAGCAGTTCTTC.

To note about this clone: The CDR3 does not close with the conserved phenylalanine or tryptophan, likely indicating a read error. The chain is built from TRBV7-8 and TRBJ2-7; D may match TRBD1 or TRBD2 (5 bases each). Germline V gene lookup returns CDR1 SGHVS and CDR2 FQNEAQ. The length of the CDR3 is 16 residues. V shed 2 bases and J shed 0 bases, with 14 bases lying between them. In DNA form, the CDR3 reads TGTGCCAGCAGCTTATTGATCGGGGCGAGCTCCTACGAGCAGTACCTC. Residues: CASSLLIGASSYEQYL.

At least ten counts were recorded for this clone. V gene TRBV4-1 combines with J gene TRBJ2-7; D is unclear. Germline CDR1 and CDR2: MGHRA and YSYEKL. CDR3 length: 13 residues. V was cut by 1 base and J by 3 bases, with 7 bases left in between. The CDR3 region is CASSQVPHYEQYF. In DNA, the CDR3 is TGCGCCAGCAGCCAAGTCCCACACTACGAGCAGTACTTC.

The chain is built from TRBV7-3 and TRBJ2-1, with TRBD2 matching 7 bases. J was trimmed by 0 bases and V by 5 bases; bases with no gene match: 1. The CDR3 has 14 amino acids. Germline lookup yields CDR1 SGHTA and CDR2 FQGTGA. CDR3 loop: CASSPGGSYNEQFF. CDR3 DNA sequence: TGTGCCAGCAGCCCGGGGGGCTCCTACAATGAGCAGTTCTTC.

Ten or more counts support this clone. This may come from a read error, since a much larger clone is one base off. The gene calls are TRBV5-1 and TRBJ1-5; 7 bases are shared with TRBD1. The CDR3 sequence is 16 residues long. The germline CDR1 and CDR2 sequences are SGHRS and YFSETQ. CDR3 DNA sequence: TGCGCCAGCAGCCCGAGACAAGGGGGCAGCAATCGGCCCCAGCATTTT. It yields the protein CASSPRQGGSNRPQHF.

This clone has just a few counts. CDR3 nucleotide sequence: TGTGCCAGCATCCCCCCCGGTACAGGGGGCACCGGGGAGCTGTTTTTT. As protein: CASIPPGTGGTGELFF. This sequence joins TRBV12-3 or TRBV12-4 and TRBJ2-2; 8 nucleotides match TRBD1. This CDR3 region has 16 residues. The ends lost 7 bases at V and 4 bases at J; junction bases unmatched: 11.

This clone was counted ten times or more. The genes are TRBV27 and TRBJ2-3; D possibly corresponds to TRBD2 (6 bases). V was pared by 6 bases and J by 0 bases, with 10 bases between. Germline CDR1 MNHEY, CDR2 SMNVEV (reference sequence). This CDR3 contains 14 residues. The CDR3 DNA follows: TGTGCCAGCAGACTAGCAGAAAGCACAGATACGCAGTATTTT. Its protein product is CASRLAESTDTQYF.

The chain recombines TRBV27 with TRBJ1-2, with no clear D. CDR3 length: 15 residues. Per the germline V gene, CDR1 is MNHEY and CDR2 is SMNVEV (reference sequence). Trimming cost V 5 bases and J 4 bases, with 17 bases left between them. As DNA, the CDR3 is TGTGCCAGCAGTCCAACCCCCAGGCAATTCTATGGCTACACCTTC. Protein sequence: CASSPTPRQFYGYTF.

This clone was recorded at least ten times. The chain joins TRBV10-3 to TRBJ2-3; the D gene is possibly TRBD1 (6 bases). Trimming took off 6 bases at V and 2 bases at J, with 12 bases between the two ends. The CDR3 is made up of 14 amino acids. The germline gives CDR1 ENHRY, CDR2 SYGVKD. The CDR3 DNA sequence: TGTGCCATCAGATTGGACAGCAACACAGATACGCAGTATTTT. Amino acids: CAIRLDSNTDTQYF.

The chain combines TRBV20-1 with TRBJ1-1; D is undetermined. CDR1 is DFQATT, CDR2 SNEGSKA, per germline (reference sequence). This CDR3 comprises 10 residues. Trimming left V 8 bases short and J 2 bases short, with 6 bases between. CDR3 in amino acids: CSRDNTEAFF. CDR3 in DNA: TGCAGTCGAGATAACACTGAAGCTTTCTTT.

This chain uses TRBV19 with TRBJ2-7; TRBD2 matches at 9 bases. The V gene end was trimmed by 7 bases and the J gene end by 9 bases; junction bases not matched to a gene: 13. CDR1 is LNHDA and CDR2 is SQIVND in the germline V gene (reference sequence). The CDR3 is made up of 14 amino acids. Here the CDR3 DNA reads TGTGCCAGTATTATGGTGCTAGCGGGGAACGGGCAGTACTTC. This translates into CASIMVLAGNGQYF.

This clone counts as medium-sized. The CDR3 DNA follows: TGTGCCAGCAGTTACGCAGGGAACACTGAAGCTTTCTTT. This encodes CASSYAGNTEAFF. The rearrangement links TRBV6-6 to TRBJ1-1, with D unresolved. Trimming pared 2 bases from V and 1 base from J, leaving 5 bases between. CDR1 is MNHNY and CDR2 is SVGAGI in the germline V gene (reference sequence). The length of the CDR3 is 13 residues.

Judged by abundance, this clone is medium-sized. The chain links TRBV2 to TRBJ2-7; D remains unclear. The CDR3 has 12 residues. CDR1 is SNHLY, CDR2 FYNNEI, per germline. Trimming took off 6 bases at V and 4 bases at J, with 10 bases between the two ends. The CDR3 bases are TGTGCCAGCAGAAAGGCGGCTTACGAGCAGTACTTC. Its protein product is CASRKAAYEQYF.

This clone occurred many times. The J gene is TRBJ2-3, the V gene TRBV20-1, with 10 positions matching TRBD1. Germline V lookup: CDR1 DFQATT, CDR2 SNEGSKA (reference sequence). Trimming removed 1 base from V and 3 bases from J; junction bases left unmatched: 10. The CDR3 length is 17 residues. The CDR3 sequence is CSARGPGQGIATDTQYF. The CDR3 region has the DNA TGCAGTGCTAGAGGGCCGGGACAGGGGATCGCGACAGATACGCAGTATTTT.

There are many counts of this clone. The rearrangement joins TRBV4-1 to TRBJ2-5, with TRBD2 matching 9 bases. The V gene end was trimmed by 3 bases and the J gene end by 0 bases; junction bases not matched to a gene: 5. In germline, CDR1 is MGHRA, CDR2 YSYEKL. This CDR3 is built from 16 residues. CDR3 protein: CASSQFSGGNQETQYF. Written as DNA, the CDR3 is TGCGCCAGCAGCCAGTTTAGCGGGGGAAACCAAGAGACCCAGTACTTC.

The J gene is TRBJ2-7, the V gene TRBV6-2 or TRBV6-3; D not certain. Germline CDR1 reads MNHEY; CDR2 reads SVGEGT. V was pared by 7 bases and J by 5 bases, with 21 bases between. The CDR3 sequence is 15 residues long. This CDR3 reads CASIPNYGTGHEQYF. CDR3 nucleotide sequence: TGTGCCAGCATCCCTAATTACGGTACGGGCCACGAGCAGTACTTC.

This clone has at least ten counts. In DNA, the CDR3 is TGTGCCAGCAGGTACACGAACACCGGGGAGCTGTTTTTT. As protein: CASRYTNTGELFF. The chain uses TRBV6-5 and TRBJ2-2, with D unclear. Germline CDR1 and CDR2: MNHEY and SVGAGI. The V end lost 6 bases, the J end lost 0 bases, and 5 bases lay between the germline ends. CDR3 length: 13 amino acids.

This clone occurred many times. The rearrangement joins TRBV7-3 to TRBJ2-3, with D possibly being TRBD2 (5 bases). CDR1 and CDR2 (germline): SGHTA, FQGTGA. With 2 bases removed from V and 2 bases from J, the gap between germline ends came to 8 bases. There are 14 residues in the CDR3. In DNA form, the CDR3 reads TGTGCCAGCAGCTTAGACGGGGACACAGATACGCAGTATTTT. Translation gives CASSLDGDTDTQYF.

This clone was counted at least ten times. The genes are TRBV19 and TRBJ1-2, with D unresolved. The CDR3 is made up of 10 amino acids. Germline values: CDR1 LNHDA, CDR2 SQIVND (reference sequence). V shed 7 bases and J shed 4 bases, with 4 bases lying between them. CDR3 DNA: TGTGCCAGTAAGGGCTATGGCTACACCTTC. It codes for CASKGYGYTF.

The chain has TRBV20-1 and TRBJ2-7; 8 bases line up with TRBD1. This CDR3 spans 15 amino acids. V shed 5 bases, J shed 5 bases, and the junction held 14 bases outside the gene matches. The germline CDR1 and CDR2 sequences are DFQATT and SNEGSKA (reference sequence). CDR3 residues: CSAASLQGAEDEQYF. In DNA, the CDR3 is TGCAGTGCTGCCTCCCTTCAGGGGGCGGAGGACGAGCAGTACTTC.